These T cell receptor beta chains were read from a single sample in a study of Graves' ophthalmopathy and Graves' hyperthyroidism. MiXCR, run by TCRdb on the multiplex PCR reads, gives a single entry per CDR3 protein. The data contain 300,000 to 400,000 distinct CDR3 sequences, 15% to 20% of them singletons. The sequencing input was peripheral blood. Source of these receptors: an adult man with Graves' ophthalmopathy. The CDR3 runs from the conserved cysteine through the conserved F or W. Fields, in order: D gene, J gene, V gene, clone size, CDR3 DNA, CDR3 protein. D genes are given only for firm matches. The size of a clone is reported for some rows only, either as once, few or many, or as a class for expanded clones.

d_gene: TRBD2
j_gene: TRBJ2-5
v_gene: TRBV12-3/TRBV12-4
abundance: many
CDR3nt: TGTGCCAGCAGTTCTCGACTAGCGGGGTCCCAAGAGACCCAGTACTTC
CDR3aa: CASSSRLAGSQETQYF

d_gene: NA
j_gene: TRBJ2-7
v_gene: TRBV11-2
abundance: many
CDR3nt: TGTGCCAGCAGCTTACGTGGGGGGCGGTACGAGCAGTACTTC
CDR3aa: CASSLRGGRYEQYF

d_gene: NA
j_gene: TRBJ1-1
v_gene: TRBV12-3/TRBV12-4
abundance: NA
CDR3nt: TGTGCCAGCAGTTTTGCGACTCCAAAGAACACTGAAGCTTTCTTT
CDR3aa: CASSFATPKNTEAFF

d_gene: NA
j_gene: TRBJ2-5
v_gene: TRBV28
abundance: many
CDR3nt: TGTGCCAGCAGTTTAGGGGTCCAACAGGGAGTGGGAGAGACCCAGTACTTC
CDR3aa: CASSLGVQQGVGETQYF

d_gene: NA
j_gene: TRBJ1-1
v_gene: TRBV3-1
abundance: many
CDR3nt: TGTGCCAGCAGCCAAGAGGGCAGGATGGCTTTCTTT
CDR3aa: CASSQEGRMAFF

d_gene: NA
j_gene: TRBJ2-7
v_gene: TRBV20-1
abundance: many
CDR3nt: TGCAGTGCTCAGACCGGGACAAGTCCTTACGAGCAGTACTTC
CDR3aa: CSAQTGTSPYEQYF

d_gene: TRBD1
j_gene: TRBJ2-7
v_gene: TRBV5-1
abundance: many
CDR3nt: TGCGCCAGCAGCTCGGACAGGGCCCCCTCCTACGAGCAGTACTTC
CDR3aa: CASSSDRAPSYEQYF

d_gene: TRBD2
j_gene: TRBJ2-7
v_gene: TRBV19
abundance: many
CDR3nt: TGTGCCAGTAGTATCGCTAGCGGGGGGAACTACGAGCAGTACTTC
CDR3aa: CASSIASGGNYEQYF

d_gene: TRBD1
j_gene: TRBJ2-7
v_gene: TRBV5-1
abundance: many
CDR3nt: TGCGCCAGCAGCTTTGGGACAGGGGTGGCCTACGAGCAGTACTTC
CDR3aa: CASSFGTGVAYEQYF

d_gene: TRBD1
j_gene: TRBJ2-2
v_gene: TRBV19
abundance: many
CDR3nt: TGTGCCAGTAGTATCCAGGGGGCGGACCGGGAGCTGTTTTTT
CDR3aa: CASSIQGADRELFF

d_gene: NA
j_gene: TRBJ1-1
v_gene: TRBV12-3/TRBV12-4
abundance: many
CDR3nt: TGTGCCAGCAGTTTCTTCTTTAACACTGAAGCTTTCTTT
CDR3aa: CASSFFFNTEAFF

d_gene: NA
j_gene: TRBJ1-2
v_gene: TRBV29-1
abundance: many
CDR3nt: TGCAGCGTTGAAGTCGGGGGGAATAACTATGGCTACACCTTC
CDR3aa: CSVEVGGNNYGYTF

d_gene: NA
j_gene: TRBJ2-6
v_gene: TRBV20-1
abundance: many
CDR3nt: TGCAGTGGTCGCAGAGGTGGGGCCAACGTCCTGACTTTC
CDR3aa: CSGRRGGANVLTF

d_gene: NA
j_gene: TRBJ1-1
v_gene: TRBV20-1
abundance: many
CDR3nt: TGCAGTGCTAGGGTCCGTACGAACACTGAAGCTTTCTTT
CDR3aa: CSARVRTNTEAFF

d_gene: NA
j_gene: TRBJ2-2
v_gene: TRBV19
abundance: many
CDR3nt: TGTGCCAGTAGCGACGAAACCGGGGAGCTGTTTTTT
CDR3aa: CASSDETGELFF

d_gene: NA
j_gene: TRBJ1-1
v_gene: TRBV29-1
abundance: many
CDR3nt: TGCAGCGTTTCCAGGGCCCTGAACACTGAAGCTTTCTTT
CDR3aa: CSVSRALNTEAFF

d_gene: NA
j_gene: TRBJ1-1
v_gene: TRBV29-1
abundance: many
CDR3nt: TGCAGCGTTGTGCCAGGAGTCAACACTGAAGCTTTCTTT
CDR3aa: CSVVPGVNTEAFF

d_gene: NA
j_gene: TRBJ2-5
v_gene: TRBV11-2
abundance: many
CDR3nt: TGTGCCAGCAGCTTAAGTGGAGTAGTACAAGAGACCCAGTACTTC
CDR3aa: CASSLSGVVQETQYF

d_gene: NA
j_gene: TRBJ2-7
v_gene: TRBV6-2/TRBV6-3
abundance: NA
CDR3nt: TGTGCCAGCAGTACGAGACTAGTCTTACTGGACGAGCAGTACTTC
CDR3aa: CASSTRLVLLDEQYF

d_gene: NA
j_gene: TRBJ1-6
v_gene: TRBV30
abundance: many
CDR3nt: TGTGCCTGGACAGAAACGGTGAATTCACCCCTCCACTTT
CDR3aa: CAWTETVNSPLHF